A selection of T cell receptor beta chains follows, all from one sample in a study of blood T cell repertoires in COVID-19. Only in-frame clones appear in the TCRdb table, and some are missing; sequencing was by immunoSEQ multiplex PCR. The sample lists about 290,000 clones, around 85% occurring once. Sequenced input: peripheral blood. These receptors all stem from a woman aged 45-60 years with active or convalescent COVID-19. The CDR3 runs from the conserved cysteine through the conserved F or W. Each record gives: V gene, J gene, D gene, clone size, CDR3 DNA, CDR3 protein. The D gene is left open where the match is weak. The listing skips clone size in some rows; elsewhere it reads once, few, many or a size class.

TRBV2,TRBJ2-5,TRBD1,NA,TGTGCCAGCAGTCTGGGCAGGGGGTCAGCAGAGACCCAGTACTTC,CASSLGRGSAETQYF
TRBV20-1,TRBJ1-5,TRBD1,once,TGCAGTGCTAGTCAGGGGGCAAATTATCAGCCCCAGCATTTT,CSASQGANYQPQHF
TRBV25-1,TRBJ2-7,TRBD1,NA,TGTGCCAGCAGTGAATTAGCCGGGACAGGGAACCGGAGGCAGTACTTC,CASSELAGTGNRRQYF
TRBV21-1,TRBJ1-3,NA,NA,TGTGCCAGCAGCAAATTTCCGACAATCTCTGGAAACACCATATATTTT,CASSKFPTISGNTIYF
TRBV18,TRBJ1-6,NA,NA,TGTGCCAGCTCACCCCAAACCAGGGAGGTCCTCCACTTT,CASSPQTREVLHF
TRBV19,TRBJ1-5,NA,NA,TGTGCCAGTAGTAGTAGCGGACATCAGCCCCAGCATTTT,CASSSSGHQPQHF
TRBV4-1,TRBJ1-1,NA,NA,TGCGCCAGCAGCGTTCAGGGGACCTGGAACACTGAAGCTTTCTTT,CASSVQGTWNTEAFF
TRBV7-7,TRBJ2-1,TRBD1,once,TGTGCTAGCAGCCGATCACCGGGACAGGGATACGAGCAGTTCTTC,CASSRSPGQGYEQFF
TRBV28,TRBJ2-2,TRBD1,NA,TGTGCCAGCAGTTTCCAGGGGGCCAACACCGGGGAGCTGTTTTTT,CASSFQGANTGELFF
TRBV7-6,TRBJ1-6,TRBD1,NA,TGTGCCAGCAGTCAGGGGGTGAGCTCCTATAATTCACCCCTCCACTTT,CASSQGVSSYNSPLHF
TRBV24-1,TRBJ1-2,NA,NA,TGTGCCACCAGTCAGGGAAAGCTCTATGGCTACACCTTC,CATSQGKLYGYTF
TRBV7-2,TRBJ2-2,TRBD2,few,TGTGCCAGCAGCCCCCTTTTGAGGGAGGGCCTCAGGGAGCTGTTTTTT,CASSPLLREGLRELFF
TRBV6-5,TRBJ1-2,TRBD1,NA,TGTGCCAGCAGTTGGGGCACAGGGGACTTTAACTATGGCTACACCTTC,CASSWGTGDFNYGYTF
TRBV5-1,TRBJ2-1,NA,NA,TGCGCCAGCAGCTTGACACAGCCTGAGTACAATGAGCAGTTCTTC,CASSLTQPEYNEQFF
TRBV1,TRBJ2-2,NA,NA,TGCACCAGCAGCCATGGACTAGAAACCGGGGAGCTGTTTTTT,CTSSHGLETGELFF
TRBV12-5,TRBJ1-1,NA,once,TGTGCTAGTGGTCTCGCTAGTGACACTGAAGCTTTCTTT,CASGLASDTEAFF
TRBV7-2,TRBJ1-2,TRBD1,few,TGTGCCAGCAGCCCGGGGGACAGGTCCGGGAGAGGCTACACCTTC,CASSPGDRSGRGYTF
TRBV5-4,TRBJ2-1,TRBD1,NA,TGTGCCAGCAGCACAGGGGGCGCGAATGAGCAGTTCTTC,CASSTGGANEQFF
TRBV12-5,TRBJ1-1,NA,NA,TGTGCCTCTGGCGGGGGGTTTAAAGCTTTCTTT,CASGGGFKAFF
TRBV5-1,TRBJ2-7,NA,NA,TGCGCCAGCAGCCCAAGGGGGTTCGACTACGAGCAGTACTTC,CASSPRGFDYEQYF
TRBV5-5,TRBJ2-1,NA,NA,TGTGCCAGCAGCTTGAGGGGGCGGGGCGGATCGGATGAGCAGTTCTTC,CASSLRGRGGSDEQFF
TRBV6-5,TRBJ2-7,NA,NA,TGTGCCAGCAGTTACTGGGGGGAAGAGCAGTACTTC,CASSYWGEEQYF
TRBV6-1,TRBJ1-2,TRBD1,NA,TGTGCCAGCAGTGTAGCCACCGGGACAGGGGGGCCTGGCTACACCTTC,CASSVATGTGGPGYTF
TRBV29-1,TRBJ2-7,TRBD1,NA,TGCAGCGTTGCGACAGGGGGCAACTACGAGCAGTACTTC,CSVATGGNYEQYF
TRBV15,TRBJ2-7,TRBD2,NA,TGTGCCACCAGCAGAGACAGGGACTCGGGGGGCGAGCAGTACTTC,CATSRDRDSGGEQYF
TRBV3-1/TRBV3-2,TRBJ1-2,TRBD1,NA,TGTGCCAGCAGACTGGGACAGAGCTATGGCTACACCTTC,CASRLGQSYGYTF
TRBV6-5,TRBJ1-6,NA,NA,TGTGCCAGCAGTTACGTCTCAGGGGAACCGCCCCTCCACTTT,CASSYVSGEPPLHF
TRBV10-2,TRBJ1-4,NA,NA,TGCGCCAGCACCAGACAGCTAACTAATGAAAAACTGTTTTTT,CASTRQLTNEKLFF